This T cell receptor (beta chain) was sequenced for a study of low-dose radiotherapy and immunotherapy resistance in tumors. Study summary: With cycle 1 day 1 as the start, patients took oral aspirin 300 mg daily for four cycles.

Each eligible patient had an advanced solid tumor, and these tumors lacked tumor-infiltrating lymphocytes. This clonotype is a singleton in its sample. Germline V gene lookup returns CDR1 LGHNT and CDR2 FRNRAP. The CDR3 is 17 amino acids. Trimming stripped 5 bases from V and 0 bases from J, with 16 bases between. Alpha- and beta-chain coverage of first-strand cDNA came from TRAV- and TRBV-specific primers. For amplifying TCRs, the PCR ran for approximately 18 cycles with Phusion, which was used together with a constant-region primer and the adapter on the V primers. TCRdb re-derived calls from the reads in MiXCR, one entry per CDR3 protein. The sample consists of around 9,000 distinct CDR3 sequences, around 80% of them appearing once.

The chain carries TRBV12-5 and TRBJ2-2; D may correspond to TRBD1 or TRBD2 (5 bases each). This TCR came from a human donor with advanced metastatic prostate, ovarian, gallbladder or colorectal cancer (not recorded which). This table probably holds off-target reads from a library built for another chain. CDR3 nucleotides: TGTGCTAGTGGTGTTTTGGGGCTAGCCGCGAACACCGGGGAGCTGTTTTTT. Its protein is CASGVLGLAANTGELFF.